The next 10 T cell receptor beta chains were all read from a single sample in a study of beta chain features in type 1 diabetes. Since all of the isolated RNA was reverse transcribed, expressed TCRB transcripts were what got sequenced. Clones were sequenced by immunoSEQ multiplex PCR, and TCRdb holds only the in-frame ones, with some missing. Of around 140,000 clones in the sample, roughly 10% were seen once. Sequencing was done on a sample of central memory CD4+ T cells from blood. The origin of the receptors is a woman aged 40-49 years in good health.

The chain is built from TRBV18 and TRBJ1-6; 9 nucleotides line up with TRBD1. The V gene end was trimmed by 6 bases and the J gene end by 10 bases; junction bases not matched to a gene: 7. The germline V gene encodes CDR1 KGHSH and CDR2 LQKENI. This CDR3 comprises 14 residues. The CDR3 nucleotides read TGTGCCAGCTCCGTGGGACAGGGTAACTCACCCCTCCACTTT. Residues: CASSVGQGNSPLHF.

This clone was seen many times. This chain links TRBV7-2 with TRBJ2-1; D is ambiguous. The germline V and J ends were trimmed by 3 bases and 5 bases, with 8 bases remaining between them. This CDR3 has 13 amino acids. Germline V CDR1 and CDR2: SGHTA, FQGNSA. CDR3 sequence: CASSFSLNNEQFF. The CDR3 DNA reads as TGTGCCAGCAGCTTTAGTCTAAACAATGAGCAGTTCTTC.

This clone was counted only a few times. The chain has TRBV25-1 and TRBJ2-3; D is perhaps TRBD1 (5 bases). Germline values: CDR1 MGHDK, CDR2 SYGVNS. V gave up 7 bases and J gave up 0 bases, with 8 bases separating them. The CDR3 is 13 residues long. The CDR3 protein is CASTQVSTDTQYF. Here the CDR3 DNA reads TGTGCCAGCACACAGGTTAGCACAGATACGCAGTATTTT.

The chain links TRBV14 to TRBJ2-3; TRBD2 matches 10 bases. The CDR3 sequence is 17 residues long. Trimming cost V 4 bases and J 0 bases; bases outside gene matches: 7. From germline, CDR1 is SGHDN and CDR2 FVKESK. CDR3 region: CASSRKPSGGSTDTQYF. The CDR3, as DNA: TGTGCCAGCAGCCGTAAGCCTAGCGGGGGTAGCACAGATACGCAGTATTTT.

This clone occurred a few times. This chain connects TRBV5-1 to TRBJ1-1; D may be TRBD1 (5 bases). Germline V gives CDR1 SGHRS, CDR2 YFSETQ. Trimming removed 0 bases from V and 7 bases from J, with 7 bases in between. CDR3 length: 12 amino acids. CDR3 amino acids: CASSLEGLEAFF. CDR3 DNA: TGCGCCAGCAGCTTGGAGGGACTTGAAGCTTTCTTT.

V gene TRBV5-4 combines with J gene TRBJ2-3, with 9 nucleotides matching TRBD1. J was trimmed by 3 bases and V by 4 bases; bases with no gene match: 9. This CDR3 is built from 16 residues. CDR1 is SGHNT and CDR2 is YYREEE in the germline V gene (reference sequence). The CDR3 protein is CASSPPGQGGTDTQYF. The CDR3 nucleotides are TGTGCCAGCAGCCCTCCGGGACAGGGAGGGACAGATACGCAGTATTTT.

This clone was detected a few times. This rearrangement joins TRBV9 to TRBJ2-5; 8 nucleotides agree with TRBD2. CDR1 is SGDLS and CDR2 is YYNGEE in the germline V gene. The CDR3 runs 15 residues. J lost 5 bases, V lost 0 bases, and 6 bases had no gene match. The CDR3 reads CASSVVGGVDETQYF. The CDR3 DNA reads TGTGCCAGCAGCGTAGTCGGGGGGGTCGACGAGACCCAGTACTTC.

V is TRBV6-1 and J is TRBJ1-1; D unclear. Germline lookup yields CDR1 MNHNS and CDR2 SASEGT. This CDR3 spans 12 amino acids. Trimming pared 3 bases from V and 5 bases from J, leaving 7 bases between. The CDR3 DNA reads as TGTGCCAGCAGTGATACGGGGACTGAAGCTTTCTTT. Protein sequence: CASSDTGTEAFF.

This clone was detected many times. The chain links TRBV21-1 to TRBJ2-1; whether TRBD2, the table's D call, matches the DNA was not checked. TRBV21-1 is listed as a pseudogene. This CDR3 has 14 amino acids. The CDR3 DNA sequence: TGTGCCAGCAGTCGGGGGAGCTCCTACAATGAGCAGTTCTTC. Protein product: CASSRGSSYNEQFF.

With regard to this clone: This specimen includes other DNA sequences encoding the same CDR3. This chain joins TRBV19 and TRBJ2-7; D is possibly TRBD1 (5 bases). The germline V gene has CDR1 LNHDA and CDR2 SQIVND (reference sequence). The CDR3 is made up of 13 amino acids. V lost 4 bases and J lost 4, with 11 bases in between. In nucleotides, the CDR3 is TGTGCCAGTAGTACAGGGAAGTCATACGAGCAGTACTTC. Translation gives CASSTGKSYEQYF.